Listed here is a single T cell receptor (beta chain). Antigen: not known. This CDR3 is built from 12 residues. Trimming took 3 bases from V and 6 from J, leaving 9 bases between them. Germline assignment: CDR1 SEHNR and CDR2 FQNEAQ (reference sequence). The method was immunoSEQ multiplex PCR; TCRdb's version includes in-frame clones alone and lacks a portion of them. In the table there are about 57,000 clones, less than 85% of which are singletons. This sample stems from a study of radiotherapy plus CTLA-4 blockade in lung cancer. For the study at large: Objective responses occurred in around 20% of patients; about 32% had disease control. Whole-study findings and limits: Peripheral blood showed expansion of tumor-derived TCR clones after radiotherapy and ipilimumab.

This chain links TRBV7-9 with TRBJ2-7; D not resolved. Sequencing used peripheral blood, obtained from a patient treated with radiotherapy plus ipilimumab. This sequence originates from a human donor with non-small cell lung cancer who had a complete response to radiotherapy plus ipilimumab. The CDR3: CASSFGLTEQYF. The CDR3 DNA reads as TGTGCCAGCAGCTTCGGTTTAACCGAGCAGTACTTC.